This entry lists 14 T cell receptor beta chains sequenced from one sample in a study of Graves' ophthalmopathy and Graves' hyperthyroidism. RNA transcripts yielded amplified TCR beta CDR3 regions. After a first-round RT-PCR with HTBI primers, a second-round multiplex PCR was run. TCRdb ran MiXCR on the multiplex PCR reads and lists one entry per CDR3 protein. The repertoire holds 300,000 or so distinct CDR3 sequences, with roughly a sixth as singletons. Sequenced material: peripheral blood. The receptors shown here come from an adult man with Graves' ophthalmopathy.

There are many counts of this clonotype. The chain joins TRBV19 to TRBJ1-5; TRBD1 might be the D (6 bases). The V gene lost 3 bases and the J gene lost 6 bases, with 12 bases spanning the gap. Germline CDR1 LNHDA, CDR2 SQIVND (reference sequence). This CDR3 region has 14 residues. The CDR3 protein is CASSIGQGTQPQHF. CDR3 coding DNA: TGTGCCAGTAGTATTGGGCAGGGGACTCAGCCCCAGCATTTT.

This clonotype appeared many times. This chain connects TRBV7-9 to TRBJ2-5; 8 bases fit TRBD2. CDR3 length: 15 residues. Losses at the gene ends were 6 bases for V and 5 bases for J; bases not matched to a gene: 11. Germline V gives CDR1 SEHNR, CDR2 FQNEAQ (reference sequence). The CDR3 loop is CASSSTRGGAETQYF. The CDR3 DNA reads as TGTGCCAGCAGTTCGACCCGGGGGGGCGCGGAGACCCAGTACTTC.

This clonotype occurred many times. For the CDR3, the DNA is TGTGCCAGCAGCGTCCGGTCACAGAACACTGAAGCTTTCTTT. The encoded protein is CASSVRSQNTEAFF. V gene TRBV7-2 combines with J gene TRBJ1-1; the D is unclear. The germline V gene encodes CDR1 SGHTA and CDR2 FQGNSA. The V gene lost 5 bases and the J gene lost 1 base, with 11 bases spanning the gap. The CDR3 covers 14 residues.

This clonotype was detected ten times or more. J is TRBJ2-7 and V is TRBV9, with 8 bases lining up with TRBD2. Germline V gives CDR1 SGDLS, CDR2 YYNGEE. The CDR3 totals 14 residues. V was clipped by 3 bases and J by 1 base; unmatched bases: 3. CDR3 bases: TGTGCCAGCAGCGCGGGACTAGTTTCCTACGAGCAGTACTTC. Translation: CASSAGLVSYEQYF.

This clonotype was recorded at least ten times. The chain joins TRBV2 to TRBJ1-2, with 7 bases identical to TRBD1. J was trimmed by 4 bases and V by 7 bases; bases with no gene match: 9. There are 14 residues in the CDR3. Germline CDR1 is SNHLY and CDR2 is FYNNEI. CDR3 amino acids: CASKTTQGSYGYTF. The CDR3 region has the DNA TGTGCCAGCAAGACTACACAGGGGAGCTATGGCTACACCTTC.

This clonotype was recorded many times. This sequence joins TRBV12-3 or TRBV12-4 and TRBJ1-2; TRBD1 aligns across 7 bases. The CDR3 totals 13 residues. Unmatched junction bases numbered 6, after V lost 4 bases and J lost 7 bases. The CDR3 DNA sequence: TGTGCCAGCAGTTCGACAGGGTCTGGTGGCTACACCTTC. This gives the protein CASSSTGSGGYTF.

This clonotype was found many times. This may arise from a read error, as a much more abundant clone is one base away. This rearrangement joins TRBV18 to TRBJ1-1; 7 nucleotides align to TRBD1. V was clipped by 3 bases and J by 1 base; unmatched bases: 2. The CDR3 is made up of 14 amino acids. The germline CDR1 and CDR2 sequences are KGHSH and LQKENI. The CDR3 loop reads CASSPGQSNTEAFF. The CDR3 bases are TGTGCCAGCTCACCGGGACAGTCGAACACTGAAGCTTTCTTT.

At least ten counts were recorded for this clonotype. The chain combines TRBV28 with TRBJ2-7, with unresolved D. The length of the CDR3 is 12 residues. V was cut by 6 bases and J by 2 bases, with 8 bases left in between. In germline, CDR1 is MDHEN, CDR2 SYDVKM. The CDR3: CASRTVPYEQYF. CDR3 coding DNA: TGTGCCAGCAGAACGGTACCCTACGAGCAGTACTTC.

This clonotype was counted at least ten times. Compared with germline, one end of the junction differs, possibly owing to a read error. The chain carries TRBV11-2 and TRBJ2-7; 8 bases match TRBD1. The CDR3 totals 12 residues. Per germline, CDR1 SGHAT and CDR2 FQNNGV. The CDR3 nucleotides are TGTGCCAGCAGCTTAGGGACCTGGACAGGGAACTTC. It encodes CASSLGTWTGNF. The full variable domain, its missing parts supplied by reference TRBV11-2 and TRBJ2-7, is EAGVAQSPRYKIIEKRQSVAFWCNPISGHATLYWYQQILGQGPKLLIQFQNNGVVDDSQLPKDRFSAERLKGVDSTLKIQPAKLEDSAVYLCASSLGTWTGNFGPGTRLTVT.

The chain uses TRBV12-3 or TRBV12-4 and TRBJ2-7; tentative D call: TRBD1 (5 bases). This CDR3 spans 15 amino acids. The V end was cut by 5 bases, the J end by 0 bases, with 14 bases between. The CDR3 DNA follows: TGTGCCAGCAGTCGTGTGTGGGGCGACTCCTACGAGCAGTACTTC. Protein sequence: CASSRVWGDSYEQYF.

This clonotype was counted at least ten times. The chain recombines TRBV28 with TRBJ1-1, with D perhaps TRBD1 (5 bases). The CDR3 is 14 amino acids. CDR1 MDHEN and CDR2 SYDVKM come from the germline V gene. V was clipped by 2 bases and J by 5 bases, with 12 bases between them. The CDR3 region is CASSLPAGRTEAFF. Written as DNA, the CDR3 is TGTGCCAGCAGTTTACCTGCAGGGCGTACTGAAGCTTTCTTT.

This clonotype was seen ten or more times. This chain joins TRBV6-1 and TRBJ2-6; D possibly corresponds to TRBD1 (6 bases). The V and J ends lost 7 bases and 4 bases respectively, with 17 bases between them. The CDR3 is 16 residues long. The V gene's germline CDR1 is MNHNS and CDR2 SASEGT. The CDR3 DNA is TGTGCCAGCACTCGACAGGCGCGCGCCGGGGCCAACGTCCTGACTTTC. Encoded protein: CASTRQARAGANVLTF.

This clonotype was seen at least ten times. The CDR3 reads CASSLLLGQGLSPLHF. The CDR3 nucleotides read TGTGCCAGCAGCTTATTGCTTGGACAGGGATTATCACCCCTCCACTTT. The chain combines TRBV7-2 with TRBJ1-6; TRBD1 aligns across 8 bases. Germline CDR1 reads SGHTA; CDR2 reads FQGNSA. J lost 10 bases, V lost 2 bases, and 10 bases had no gene match. This CDR3 has 16 amino acids.

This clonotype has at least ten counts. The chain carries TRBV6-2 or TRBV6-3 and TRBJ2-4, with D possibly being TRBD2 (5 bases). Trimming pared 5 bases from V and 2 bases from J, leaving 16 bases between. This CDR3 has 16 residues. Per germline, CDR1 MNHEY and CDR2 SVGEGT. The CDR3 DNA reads TGTGCCAGCAGTCCCACTAGTTATGCGACCAAAAACATTCAGTACTTC. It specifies CASSPTSYATKNIQYF.